This T cell receptor (beta chain) originates from a study of spatial heterogeneity in lung cancer. V was trimmed by 8 bases and J by 0 bases, leaving 11 bases between them. The CDR3 totals 14 residues. Germline loops: CDR1 SNHLY, CDR2 FYNNEI. TCRdb itself ran the 5' RACE reads through MiXCR, one entry per CDR3 protein. The table includes fewer than 150,000 distinct CDR3 sequences, 11% detected once. Time point in this sample: blood at routine non-recurrence follow-up after resection. A few counts support this clonotype. The sample was PBMCs, taken at follow-up. The J gene is TRBJ1-5, the V gene TRBV2; D not resolved. The origin of this receptor is a female donor with early-stage non-small cell lung cancer. The DNA of the CDR3 is TGTGCCAGCCGGTGGCAGGTTAGCAATCAGCCCCAGCATTTT. Its translation: CASRWQVSNQPQHF.